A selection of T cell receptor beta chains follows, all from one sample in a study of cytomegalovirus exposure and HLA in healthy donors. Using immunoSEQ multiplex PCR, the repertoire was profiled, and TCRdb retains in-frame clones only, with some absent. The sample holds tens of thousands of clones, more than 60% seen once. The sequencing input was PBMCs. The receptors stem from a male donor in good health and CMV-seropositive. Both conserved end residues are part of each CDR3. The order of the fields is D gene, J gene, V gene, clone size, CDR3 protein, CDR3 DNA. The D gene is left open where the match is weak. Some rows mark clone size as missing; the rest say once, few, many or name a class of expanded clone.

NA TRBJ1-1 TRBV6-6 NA CASSTGDEAFF TGTGCCAGCAGTACAGGTGATGAAGCTTTCTTT
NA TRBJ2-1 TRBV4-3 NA CASSSTVGADNEQFF TGCGCCAGCAGCTCGACAGTAGGTGCGGACAATGAGCAGTTCTTC
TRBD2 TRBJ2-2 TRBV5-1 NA CASSPKRDQRDTGELFF TGCGCCAGCAGCCCTAAGCGGGACCAACGCGACACCGGGGAGCTGTTTTTT
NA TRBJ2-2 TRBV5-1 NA CASSLASSSGELFF TGCGCCAGCAGCTTGGCCAGTTCCTCCGGGGAGCTGTTTTTT
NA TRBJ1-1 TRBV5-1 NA CASSRDTLNTEAFF TGCGCCAGCAGCAGGGACACGCTGAACACTGAAGCTTTCTTT
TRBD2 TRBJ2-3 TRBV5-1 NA CASSLALAASTDTQYF TGCGCCAGCAGCTTGGCCCTAGCGGCCAGCACAGATACGCAGTATTTT
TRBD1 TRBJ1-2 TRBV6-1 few CASSATRGQNGYTF TGTGCCAGCAGTGCTACCAGGGGGCAAAATGGCTACACCTTC
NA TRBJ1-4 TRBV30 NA CAWRRSTVHEKLFF TGTGCCTGGAGACGGTCGACAGTCCACGAAAAACTGTTTTTT
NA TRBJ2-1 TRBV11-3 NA CASSQPKGVSNYNEQFF TGTGCCAGCAGCCAACCCAAAGGGGTTAGTAACTACAATGAGCAGTTCTTC
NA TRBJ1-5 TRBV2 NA CASSSDRVNQPQHF TGTGCCAGCAGTTCTGACAGAGTAAATCAGCCCCAGCATTTT
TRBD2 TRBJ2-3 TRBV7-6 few CASSPRGLNTQYF TGTGCCAGCAGCCCTCGGGGACTAAATACGCAGTATTTT
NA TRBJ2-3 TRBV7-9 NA CASSLDAADTQYF TGTGCCAGCAGCTTAGATGCGGCAGATACGCAGTATTTT
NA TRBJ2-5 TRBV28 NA CASSLSLETQYF TGTGCCAGCAGTTTATCCCTAGAGACCCAGTACTTC
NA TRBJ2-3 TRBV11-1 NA CASSFDFVGTDTQYF TGTGCCAGCAGCTTTGACTTCGTTGGCACAGATACGCAGTATTTT
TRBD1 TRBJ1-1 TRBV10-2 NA CASSERTGGIWTEAFF TGCGCCAGCAGTGAGAGGACAGGGGGGATTTGGACTGAAGCTTTCTTT
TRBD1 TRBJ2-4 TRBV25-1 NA CASSGETGPLGKNIQYF TGTGCCAGCAGTGGGGAGACAGGGCCTCTGGGCAAAAACATTCAGTACTTC
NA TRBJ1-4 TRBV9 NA CASSPGLSTNEKLFF TGTGCCAGCAGCCCCGGGTTATCAACTAATGAAAAACTGTTTTTT
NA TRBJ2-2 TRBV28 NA CASSLTVGELFF TGTGCCAGCAGTTTAACGGTCGGGGAGCTGTTTTTT
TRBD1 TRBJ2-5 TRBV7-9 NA CASSLRQGETQYF TGTGCCAGCAGCTTGAGACAGGGAGAGACCCAGTACTTC
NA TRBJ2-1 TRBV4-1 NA CASSQVDMGLSYNEQFF TGCGCCAGCAGCCAAGTCGATATGGGACTTTCTTACAATGAGCAGTTCTTC
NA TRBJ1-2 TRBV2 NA CASSGGGGYTF TGTGCCAGCAGTGGAGGGGGAGGCTACACCTTC
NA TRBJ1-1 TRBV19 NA CASSILVQLNTEAFF TGTGCCAGTAGTATTTTGGTACAGTTGAACACTGAAGCTTTCTTT
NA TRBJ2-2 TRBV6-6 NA CASRSNTGELFF TGTGCCAGCAGGTCTAACACCGGGGAGCTGTTTTTT
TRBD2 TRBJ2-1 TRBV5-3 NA CARSPGGPIYNEQFF TGTGCCAGAAGCCCGGGAGGGCCAATCTACAATGAGCAGTTCTTC
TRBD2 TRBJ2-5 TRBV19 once CASSPGTSGRVETQYF TGTGCCAGTAGCCCCGGGACTAGCGGGAGAGTGGAGACCCAGTACTTC
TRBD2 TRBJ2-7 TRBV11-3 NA CASSPGTSGSYEQYF TGTGCCAGCAGCCCCGGGACTAGCGGGAGTTACGAGCAGTACTTC
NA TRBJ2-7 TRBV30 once CAWSSQGYEQYF TGTGCCTGGAGTTCACAGGGCTACGAGCAGTACTTC
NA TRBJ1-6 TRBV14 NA CASSQERGFGNSPLHF TGTGCCAGCAGCCAAGAAAGGGGGTTCGGTAATTCACCCCTCCACTTT
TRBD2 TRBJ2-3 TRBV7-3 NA CASSKSGISTDTQYF TGTGCCAGCAGCAAAAGCGGGATAAGCACAGATACGCAGTATTTT
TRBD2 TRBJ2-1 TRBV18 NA CASSPKGRGNEQFF TGTGCCAGCTCACCAAAAGGGAGGGGCAATGAGCAGTTCTTC
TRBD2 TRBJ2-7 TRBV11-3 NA CASSLGTSGTSYEQYF TGTGCCAGCAGCTTAGGGACTAGCGGGACCTCCTACGAGCAGTACTTC
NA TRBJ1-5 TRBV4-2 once CASSQADSSNQPQHF TGTGCCAGCAGCCAAGCGGACAGTAGCAATCAGCCCCAGCATTTT
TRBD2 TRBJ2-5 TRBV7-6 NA CASCSGLAGGQETQYF TGTGCCAGCTGCTCGGGACTAGCGGGGGGCCAAGAGACCCAGTACTTC
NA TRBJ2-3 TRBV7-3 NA CASSSGQISTDTQYF TGTGCCAGCAGCTCAGGACAGATAAGCACAGATACGCAGTATTTT
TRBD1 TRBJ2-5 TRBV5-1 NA CASSWMTGGRETQYF TGCGCCAGCAGCTGGATGACAGGGGGTAGAGAGACCCAGTACTTC
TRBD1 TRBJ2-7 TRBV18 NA CASSPRTGNYEQYF TGTGCCAGCTCACCACGGACAGGAAACTACGAGCAGTACTTC
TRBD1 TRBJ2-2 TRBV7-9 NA CASSEGQGNTGELFF TGTGCCAGCAGCGAGGGACAGGGGAACACCGGGGAGCTGTTTTTT
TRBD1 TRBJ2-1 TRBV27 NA CASSSYRGEQFF TGTGCCAGCAGTTCCTACAGGGGCGAGCAGTTCTTC
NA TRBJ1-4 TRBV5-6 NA CASSLGFIAGATNEKLFF TGTGCCAGCAGCTTGGGGTTCATTGCAGGTGCAACTAATGAAAAACTGTTTTTT
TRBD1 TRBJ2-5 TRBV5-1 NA CASSPLGTVQETQYF TGCGCCAGCAGTCCACTCGGGACAGTCCAAGAGACCCAGTACTTC
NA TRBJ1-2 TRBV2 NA CASSEGSGANYGYTF TGTGCCAGCAGTGAAGGATCAGGGGCTAACTATGGCTACACCTTC
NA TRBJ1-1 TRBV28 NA CASSSGRVEAFF TGTGCCAGCAGTTCCGGTCGGGTAGAGGCTTTCTTT
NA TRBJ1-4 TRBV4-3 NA CASSQKSWTATNEKLFF TGCGCCAGCAGCCAAAAAAGCTGGACAGCAACTAATGAAAAACTGTTTTTT
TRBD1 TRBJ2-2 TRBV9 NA CASTGQVTGELFF TGTGCCAGCACCGGACAGGTCACCGGGGAGCTGTTTTTT
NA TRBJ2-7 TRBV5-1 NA CASSLGWQGRDEQYF TGCGCCAGCAGCTTGGGGTGGCAGGGAAGGGACGAGCAGTACTTC
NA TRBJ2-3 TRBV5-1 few CASTLLWGGADTQYF TGCGCCAGCACCTTATTGTGGGGGGGCGCAGATACGCAGTATTTT
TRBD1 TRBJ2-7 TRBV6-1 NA CASSERGQVEQYF TGTGCCAGCAGTGAAAGGGGACAGGTCGAGCAGTACTTC
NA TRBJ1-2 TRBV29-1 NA CSASDTLAYGYTF TGCAGCGCCTCAGACACGCTGGCCTATGGCTACACCTTC
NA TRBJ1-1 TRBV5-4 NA CASSRGGSFDRPNTEAFF TGTGCCAGCAGCCGAGGAGGTTCGTTTGACAGGCCAAACACTGAAGCTTTCTTT